This T cell receptor beta chain was sequenced for a study of Ad26.COV2.S vaccination and SARS-CoV-2 variants. Study details: Participants got Ad26.COV2.S intramuscularly, once or twice 56 days apart.

Repertoires were generated with immunoSEQ multiplex PCR, while TCRdb's copy carries only in-frame clones and drops some. The data hold 300,000 to 500,000 clones, with about nine tenths observed a single time. Findings and limits, study-wide: The analyses of TCR breadth and depth may have understated the size of total T cell responses. Substantial response breadth was reportedly seen for spike-specific CD8+ and CD4+ T cells after vaccination.

In germline, CDR1 is SEHNR, CDR2 FQNEAQ (reference sequence). Unmatched junction bases numbered 9, after V lost 7 bases and J lost 4 bases. The length of the CDR3 is 16 residues. As concerns this clone: Its antigen is unidentified.

The treatment denotes: roughly 18 received Ad26.COV2.S at low or high dose, single or two shots; about five received placebo; per-sample allocation not given. After the first vaccine or placebo injection, samples were drawn on day 63. Expressing Wuhan-strain SARS-CoV-2 spike, an Ad26 vector served as the vaccine. The starting material was peripheral blood, obtained in a trial of Ad26.COV2.S vaccine versus placebo. This sequence was found in a person aged 18 to 65 who received the Ad26.COV2.S COVID-19 vaccine or a placebo. The chain is built from TRBV7-9 and TRBJ2-2, with 10 bases identical to TRBD2. CDR3 region: CASKVRLAGVTGELFF. The CDR3, as DNA: TGTGCCAGCAAGGTCCGTCTAGCGGGGGTCACCGGGGAGCTGTTTTTT.